This T cell receptor (beta chain) was obtained from a study of cytomegalovirus exposure and HLA in healthy donors. The study's findings and limits: The HLA-A and HLA-B alleles of most subjects were reportedly predicted accurately from TCR beta sequences. The authors excluded some V segments, including TRBV6-2 and TRBV6-3, as indistinguishable. Previous analysis showed most TCR beta V segments were productive about 87% or about 30% of the time.

PCR employed 60 Vbeta and 13 Jbeta primers. Authors' data handling: Among the unique TCR beta chains that a later analysis counted, about 85 million in all, 10 million to 13 million were shared. The assay was immunoSEQ multiplex PCR, and TCRdb's table has in-frame clones only and misses some. Clone size and V and J calls were adopted from that table, with D and trimming inferred from the DNA. The sample records more than 110,000 clones, approximately 80% being singletons. A note on this clone: Its specificity is not known.

The CDR3 extends over 14 amino acids. CDR1 is MGHDK and CDR2 is SYGVNS in the germline V gene. V was pared by 6 bases and J by 5 bases, with 16 bases between. This chain joins TRBV25-1 and TRBJ1-2; D uncertain. The TCR was taken from a woman aged 50 to 65 in good health and CMV-seropositive. Specimen: PBMCs. The CDR3 loop reads CASSPSAVLYGYTF. The CDR3 DNA follows: TGTGCCAGCAGCCCAAGTGCAGTTCTTTATGGCTACACCTTC.